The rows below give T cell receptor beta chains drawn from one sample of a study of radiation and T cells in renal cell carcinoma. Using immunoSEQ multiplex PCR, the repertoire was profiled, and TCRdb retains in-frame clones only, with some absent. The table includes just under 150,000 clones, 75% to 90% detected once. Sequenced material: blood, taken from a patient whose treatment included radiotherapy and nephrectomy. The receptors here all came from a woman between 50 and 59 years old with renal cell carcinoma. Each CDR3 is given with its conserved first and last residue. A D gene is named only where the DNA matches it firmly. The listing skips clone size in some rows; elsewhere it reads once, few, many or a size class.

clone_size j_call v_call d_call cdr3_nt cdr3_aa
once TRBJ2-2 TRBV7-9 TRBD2 TGTGCCAGCAGCTTTGGGGCGGGGGTCGGCACCGGGGAGCTGTTTTTT CASSFGAGVGTGELFF
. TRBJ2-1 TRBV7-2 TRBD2 TGTGCCAGCAGCTTGGGACTAGCGGCCTACAATGAGCAGTTCTTC CASSLGLAAYNEQFF
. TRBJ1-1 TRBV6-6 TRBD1 TGTGCCAGCAGTTCCGGGGACAGCTTGAACACTGAAGCTTTCTTT CASSSGDSLNTEAFF
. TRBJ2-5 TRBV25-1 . TGTGCCAGCAGTGAAAGGACAGCTGGCACCCAGTACTTC CASSERTAGTQYF
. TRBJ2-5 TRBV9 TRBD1 TGTGCCAGCAGCGTAGGGAAGAGGGGGCTAGGTGAGACCCAGTACTTC CASSVGKRGLGETQYF
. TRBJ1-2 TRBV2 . TGTGCCAGCACAGACTTACAGGTTTGGCTTGACTATGGCTACACCTTC CASTDLQVWLDYGYTF
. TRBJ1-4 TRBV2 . TGTGCCACCACCCTAAGTTGGAATGAAAAACTGTTTTTT CATTLSWNEKLFF
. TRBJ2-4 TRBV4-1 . TGCGCCACAGCAGAAATCGTCCGGCTAGCCAAAAACATTCAGTACTTC CATAEIVRLAKNIQYF
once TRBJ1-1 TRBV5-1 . TGCGCCAGCAGCTTGTCAGCTGCAGGAGGTGCGACTGAAGCTTTCTTT CASSLSAAGGATEAFF
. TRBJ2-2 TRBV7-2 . TGTGCCAGCAGCTTAGCATTTGGGGCCGGGGAGCTGTTTTTT CASSLAFGAGELFF
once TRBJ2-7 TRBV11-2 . TGTGCCAGCAGAAGACCGACGGGGTACGAGCAGTACTTC CASRRPTGYEQYF
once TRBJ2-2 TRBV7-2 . TGTGCCAGCCCACAAATTGGCAGGCAGAACACCGGGGAGCTGTTTTTT CASPQIGRQNTGELFF
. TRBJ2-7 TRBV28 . TGTGCCAGCACAAGCGCCTACGAGCAGTACTTC CASTSAYEQYF
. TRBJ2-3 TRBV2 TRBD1 TGTGCCAGCAGACCCCCCGGGACAGGGGCTGGTACGCAGTATTTT CASRPPGTGAGTQYF
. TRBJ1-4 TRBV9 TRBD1 TGTGCCAGCAGCGTAGTCCAGGGGGCGGTTAGGGCTAATGAAAAACTGTTTTTT CASSVVQGAVRANEKLFF
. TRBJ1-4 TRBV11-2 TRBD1 TGTGCCAGCAGCTTGGGGGGGACAGCTAATGAAAAACTGTTTTTT CASSLGGTANEKLFF
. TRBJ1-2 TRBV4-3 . TGCGCCAGCAGCCAAGATTACGGGACACCTAATAACTATGGCTACACCTTC CASSQDYGTPNNYGYTF
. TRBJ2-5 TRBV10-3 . TGTGCCATCAGCGAGTTCCAAGAGACCCAGTACTTC CAISEFQETQYF